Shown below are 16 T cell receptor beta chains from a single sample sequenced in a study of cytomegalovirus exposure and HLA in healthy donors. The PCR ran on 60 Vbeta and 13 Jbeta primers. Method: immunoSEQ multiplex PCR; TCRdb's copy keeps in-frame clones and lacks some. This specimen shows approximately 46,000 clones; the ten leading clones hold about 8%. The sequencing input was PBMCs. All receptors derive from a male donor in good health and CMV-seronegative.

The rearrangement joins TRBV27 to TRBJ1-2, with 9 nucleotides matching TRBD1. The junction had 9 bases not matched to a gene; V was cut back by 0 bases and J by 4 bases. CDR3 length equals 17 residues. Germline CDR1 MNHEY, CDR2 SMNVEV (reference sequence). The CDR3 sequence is CASSLSPGQGKTYGYTF. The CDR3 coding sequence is TGTGCCAGCAGTTTATCTCCGGGACAGGGAAAAACCTATGGCTACACCTTC.

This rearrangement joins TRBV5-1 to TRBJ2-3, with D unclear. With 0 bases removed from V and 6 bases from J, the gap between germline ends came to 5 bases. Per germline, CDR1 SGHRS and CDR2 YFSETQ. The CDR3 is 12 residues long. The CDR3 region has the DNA TGCGCCAGCAGCTTGGCTACCGATACGCAGTATTTT. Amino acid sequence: CASSLATDTQYF.

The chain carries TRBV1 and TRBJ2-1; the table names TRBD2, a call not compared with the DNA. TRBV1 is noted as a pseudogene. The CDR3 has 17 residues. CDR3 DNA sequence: TGCACCAGCAGCCATACACATCGGCTAGCGGAACCCAATGAGCAGTTCTTC. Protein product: CTSSHTHRLAEPNEQFF.

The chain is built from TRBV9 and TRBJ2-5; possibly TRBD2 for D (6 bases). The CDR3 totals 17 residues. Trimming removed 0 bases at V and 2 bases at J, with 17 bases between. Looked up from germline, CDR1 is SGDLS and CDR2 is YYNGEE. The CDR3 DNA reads TGTGCCAGCAGCGTAGCGGAGGGGCGGACCCTTCAAGAGACCCAGTACTTC. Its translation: CASSVAEGRTLQETQYF.

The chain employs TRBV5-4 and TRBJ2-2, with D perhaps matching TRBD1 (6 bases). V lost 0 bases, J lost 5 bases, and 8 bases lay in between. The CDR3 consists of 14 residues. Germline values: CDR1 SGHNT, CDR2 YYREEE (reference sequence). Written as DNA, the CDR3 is TGTGCCAGCAGCTTGGTAGGACAGACCGGGGAGCTGTTTTTT. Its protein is CASSLVGQTGELFF. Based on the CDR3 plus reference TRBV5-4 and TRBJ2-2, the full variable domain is ETGVTQSPTHLIKTRGQQVTLRCSSQSGHNTVSWYQQALGQGPQFIFQYYREEENGRGNFPPRFSGLQFPNYSSELNVNALELDDSALYLCASSLVGQTGELFFGEGSRLTVL.

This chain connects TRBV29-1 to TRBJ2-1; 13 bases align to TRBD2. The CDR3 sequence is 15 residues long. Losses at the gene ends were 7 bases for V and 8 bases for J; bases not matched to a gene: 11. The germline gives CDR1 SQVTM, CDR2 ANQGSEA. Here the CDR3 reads CSAILAGGPAYEQFF. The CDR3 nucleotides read TGCAGCGCTATACTAGCGGGAGGGCCTGCCTATGAGCAGTTCTTC.

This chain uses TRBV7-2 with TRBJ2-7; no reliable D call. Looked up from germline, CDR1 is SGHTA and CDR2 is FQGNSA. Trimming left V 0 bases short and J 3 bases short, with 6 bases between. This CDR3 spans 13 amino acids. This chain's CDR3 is CASSLASSYEQYF. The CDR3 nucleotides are TGTGCCAGCAGCTTAGCGTCCAGCTACGAGCAGTACTTC. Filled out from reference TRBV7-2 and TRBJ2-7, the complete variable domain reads GAGVSQSPSNKVTEKGKDVELRCDPISGHTALYWYRQSLGQGLEFLIYFQGNSAPDKSGLPSDRFSAERTGGSVSTLTIQRTQQEDSAVYLCASSLASSYEQYFGPGTRLTVT.

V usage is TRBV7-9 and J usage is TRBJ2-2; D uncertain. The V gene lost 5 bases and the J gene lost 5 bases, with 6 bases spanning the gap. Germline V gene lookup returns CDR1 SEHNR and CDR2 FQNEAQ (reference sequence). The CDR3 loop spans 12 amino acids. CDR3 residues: CASSPRTGELFF. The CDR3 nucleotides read TGTGCCAGCAGCCCTCGTACCGGGGAGCTGTTTTTT.

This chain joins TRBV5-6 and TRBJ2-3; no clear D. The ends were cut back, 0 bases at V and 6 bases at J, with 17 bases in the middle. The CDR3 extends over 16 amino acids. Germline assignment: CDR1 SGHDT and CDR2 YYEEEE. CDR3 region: CASSLGPLGAADTQYF. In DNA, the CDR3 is TGTGCCAGCAGCTTGGGCCCCCTCGGCGCGGCCGATACGCAGTATTTT.

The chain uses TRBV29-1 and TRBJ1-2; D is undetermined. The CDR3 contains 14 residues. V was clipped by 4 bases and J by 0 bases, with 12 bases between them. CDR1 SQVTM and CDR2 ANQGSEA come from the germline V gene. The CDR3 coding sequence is TGCAGCGTTGTGCCGGCCGGAGCTAACTATGGCTACACCTTC. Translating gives CSVVPAGANYGYTF.

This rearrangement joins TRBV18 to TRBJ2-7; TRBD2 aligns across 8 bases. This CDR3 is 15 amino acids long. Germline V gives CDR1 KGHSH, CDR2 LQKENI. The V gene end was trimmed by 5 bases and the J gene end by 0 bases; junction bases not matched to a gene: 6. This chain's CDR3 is CASSSGGESSYEQYF. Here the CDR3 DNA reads TGTGCCAGCTCATCCGGGGGGGAGAGCTCCTACGAGCAGTACTTC.

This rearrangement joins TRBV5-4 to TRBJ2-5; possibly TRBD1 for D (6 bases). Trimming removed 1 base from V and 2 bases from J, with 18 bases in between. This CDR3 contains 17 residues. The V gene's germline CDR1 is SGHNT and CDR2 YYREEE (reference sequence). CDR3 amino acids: CASSLLVGGRGQETQYF. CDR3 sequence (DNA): TGTGCCAGCAGCTTGTTAGTTGGCGGCAGGGGTCAAGAGACCCAGTACTTC.

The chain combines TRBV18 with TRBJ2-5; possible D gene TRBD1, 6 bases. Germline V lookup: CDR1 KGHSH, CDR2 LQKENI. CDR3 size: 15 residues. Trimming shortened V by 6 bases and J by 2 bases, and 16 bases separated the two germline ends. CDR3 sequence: CASSPNPDSQETQYF. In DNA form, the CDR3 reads TGTGCCAGCTCGCCAAACCCGGACAGTCAAGAGACCCAGTACTTC.

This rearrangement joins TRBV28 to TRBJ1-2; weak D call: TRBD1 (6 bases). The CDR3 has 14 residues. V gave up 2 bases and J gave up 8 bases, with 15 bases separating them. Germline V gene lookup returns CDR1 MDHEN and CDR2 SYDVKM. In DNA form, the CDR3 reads TGTGCCAGCAGTTTACGACAGGTTGCGAGGGGCTACACCTTC. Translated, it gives CASSLRQVARGYTF.

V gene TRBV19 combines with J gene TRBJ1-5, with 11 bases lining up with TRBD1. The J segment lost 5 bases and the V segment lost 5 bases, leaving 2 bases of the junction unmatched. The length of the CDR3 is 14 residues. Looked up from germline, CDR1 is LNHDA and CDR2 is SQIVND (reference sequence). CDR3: CASSEGQGDQPQHF. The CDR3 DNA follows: TGTGCCAGTAGTGAGGGACAGGGGGATCAGCCCCAGCATTTT.

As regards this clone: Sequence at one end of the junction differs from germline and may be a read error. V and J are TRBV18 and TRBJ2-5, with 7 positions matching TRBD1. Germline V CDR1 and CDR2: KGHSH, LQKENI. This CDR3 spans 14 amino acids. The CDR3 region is CASSLTGSREAQYF. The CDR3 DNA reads TGTGCCAGCTCGCTGACAGGGAGTCGAGAGGCCCAGTACTTC.